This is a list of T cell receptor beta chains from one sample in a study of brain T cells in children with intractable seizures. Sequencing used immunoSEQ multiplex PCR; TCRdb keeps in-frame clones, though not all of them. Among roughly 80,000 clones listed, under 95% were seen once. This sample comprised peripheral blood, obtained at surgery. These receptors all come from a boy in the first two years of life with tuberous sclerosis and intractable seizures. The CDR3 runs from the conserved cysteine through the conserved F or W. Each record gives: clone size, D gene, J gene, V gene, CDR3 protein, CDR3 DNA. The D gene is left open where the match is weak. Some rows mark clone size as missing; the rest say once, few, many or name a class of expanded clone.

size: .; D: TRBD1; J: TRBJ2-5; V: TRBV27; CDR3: CASSPRQGARRRQETQYF; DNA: TGTGCCAGCAGTCCACGACAGGGGGCCAGGAGGAGGCAAGAGACCCAGTACTTC
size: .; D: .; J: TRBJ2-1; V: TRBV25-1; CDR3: CASSDNGGYYNEQFF; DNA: TGTGCCAGCAGTGATAATGGGGGATACTACAATGAGCAGTTCTTC
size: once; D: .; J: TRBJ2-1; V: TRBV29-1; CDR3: CSVVPLRERTINEQFF; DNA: TGCAGCGTCGTTCCCCTCAGGGAAAGGACGATCAATGAGCAGTTCTTC
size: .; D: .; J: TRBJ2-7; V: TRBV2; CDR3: CASSVELGTAGTYEQYF; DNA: TGTGCCAGCAGTGTTGAATTAGGGACGGCGGGGACCTACGAGCAGTACTTC
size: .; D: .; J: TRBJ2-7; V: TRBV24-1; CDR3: CATSGRGYEQYF; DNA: TGTGCCACCAGCGGGAGAGGGTACGAGCAGTACTTC
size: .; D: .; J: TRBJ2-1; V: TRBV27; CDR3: CASSQQENSYNEQFF; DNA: TGTGCCAGCAGTCAACAGGAAAATTCCTACAATGAGCAGTTCTTC
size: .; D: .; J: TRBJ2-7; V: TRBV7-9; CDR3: CASSTPGSGWYF; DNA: TGTGCCAGCAGCACCCCCGGCTCAGGGTGGTACTTC
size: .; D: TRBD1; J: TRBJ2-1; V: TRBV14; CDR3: CASSPHKGAWNEQFF; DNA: TGTGCCAGCAGCCCGCACAAGGGGGCATGGAATGAGCAGTTCTTC
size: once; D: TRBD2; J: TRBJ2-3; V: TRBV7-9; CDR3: CASSLTSGGTDTQYF; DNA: TGTGCCAGCAGCCTGACTAGCGGGGGAACAGATACGCAGTATTTT
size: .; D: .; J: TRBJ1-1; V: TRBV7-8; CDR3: CASSLAPWVMNTEAFF; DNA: TGTGCCAGCAGCTTAGCCCCCTGGGTCATGAACACTGAAGCTTTCTTT
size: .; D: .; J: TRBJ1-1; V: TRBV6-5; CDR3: CASSYASSGNTEAFF; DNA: TGTGCCAGCAGTTACGCCTCCTCCGGGAACACTGAAGCTTTCTTT
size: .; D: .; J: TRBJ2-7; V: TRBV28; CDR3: CASSVDSYYEQYF; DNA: TGTGCCAGCAGTGTAGACAGCTACTACGAGCAGTACTTC
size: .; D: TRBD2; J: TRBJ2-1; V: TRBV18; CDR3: CASSPTGLAGVSSYNEQFF; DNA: TGTGCCAGCTCACCAACGGGACTAGCGGGGGTGAGCTCCTACAATGAGCAGTTCTTC
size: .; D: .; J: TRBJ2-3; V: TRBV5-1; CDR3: CASSLLGQESTDTQYF; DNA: TGCGCCAGCAGCTTGTTAGGGCAGGAAAGCACAGATACGCAGTATTTT
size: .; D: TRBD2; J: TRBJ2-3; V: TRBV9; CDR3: CASSVGNSGGSGAQYF; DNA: TGTGCCAGCAGCGTAGGTAATAGCGGGGGGAGTGGTGCGCAGTATTTT
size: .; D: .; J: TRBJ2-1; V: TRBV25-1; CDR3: CASSNGGFYNEQFF; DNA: TGTGCCAGCAGCAACGGGGGATTCTACAATGAGCAGTTCTTC
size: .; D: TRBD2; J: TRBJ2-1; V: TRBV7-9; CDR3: CASSFRLAGSYNEQFF; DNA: TGTGCCAGCAGCTTCCGACTAGCGGGCTCCTACAATGAGCAGTTCTTC
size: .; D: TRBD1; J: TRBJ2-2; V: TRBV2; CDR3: CASSEGTGDTGELFF; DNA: TGTGCCAGCAGCGAGGGGACAGGGGACACCGGGGAGCTGTTTTTT
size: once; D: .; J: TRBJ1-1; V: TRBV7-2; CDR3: CASSLDRAGNTEAFF; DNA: TGTGCCAGCAGCTTAGATCGGGCTGGGAACACTGAAGCTTTCTTT
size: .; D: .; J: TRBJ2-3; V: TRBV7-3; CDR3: CASSLTSLSDTQYF; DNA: TGTGCCAGCAGCTTAACTAGTCTTTCTGATACGCAGTATTTT
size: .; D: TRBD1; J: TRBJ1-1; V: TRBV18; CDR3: CASSPTGGNTEAFF; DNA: TGTGCCAGCTCACCGACAGGGGGAAACACTGAAGCTTTCTTT
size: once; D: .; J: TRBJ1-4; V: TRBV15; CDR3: CATSRTGVNEKLFF; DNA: TGTGCCACCAGCAGGACAGGCGTTAATGAAAAACTGTTTTTT
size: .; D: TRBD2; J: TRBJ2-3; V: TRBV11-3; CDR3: CASSMGLAGGTDTQYF; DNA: TGTGCCAGCAGCATGGGACTAGCGGGAGGCACAGATACGCAGTATTTT
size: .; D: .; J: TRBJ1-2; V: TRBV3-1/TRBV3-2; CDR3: CASSQSLGFEVRDGYTF; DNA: TGTGCCAGCAGCCAATCCCTAGGGTTTGAGGTCCGAGACGGCTACACCTTC
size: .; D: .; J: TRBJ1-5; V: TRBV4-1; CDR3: CASSQEDKDQPQHF; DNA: TGCGCCAGCAGCCAAGAGGATAAGGATCAGCCCCAGCATTTT
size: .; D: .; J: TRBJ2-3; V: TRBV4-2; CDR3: CASSQDLGPGDTQYF; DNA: TGTGCCAGCAGCCAAGATTTAGGTCCGGGTGATACGCAGTATTTT
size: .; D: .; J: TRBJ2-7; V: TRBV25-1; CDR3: CASSESFGGEQYF; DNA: TGTGCCAGCAGTGAATCGTTCGGGGGCGAGCAGTACTTC
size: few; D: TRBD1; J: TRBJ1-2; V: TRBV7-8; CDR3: CASRRDRGPGYGYTF; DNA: TGTGCCAGCAGACGAGACAGGGGGCCAGGCTATGGCTACACCTTC
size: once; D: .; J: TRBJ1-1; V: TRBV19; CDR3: CASSPDNFSEAFF; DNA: TGTGCCAGTAGTCCGGACAATTTTTCTGAAGCTTTCTTT
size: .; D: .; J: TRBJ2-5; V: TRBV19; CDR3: CARTGGEETQYF; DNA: TGTGCCAGAACAGGGGGGGAAGAGACCCAGTACTTC
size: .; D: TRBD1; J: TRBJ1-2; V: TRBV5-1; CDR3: CASSWGDSRANYGYTF; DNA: TGCGCCAGCAGCTGGGGGGACAGCAGAGCTAACTATGGCTACACCTTC
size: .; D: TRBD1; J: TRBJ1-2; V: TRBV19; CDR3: CASSIRTGSDGYTF; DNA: TGTGCCAGTAGTATAAGGACAGGGAGCGATGGCTACACCTTC
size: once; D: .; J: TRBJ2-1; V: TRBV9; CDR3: CASSDHLQGGFYNEQFF; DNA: TGTGCCAGCAGCGATCACTTACAGGGGGGGTTCTACAATGAGCAGTTCTTC
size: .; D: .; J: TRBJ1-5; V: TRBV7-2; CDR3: CASSLAVGTNQPQHF; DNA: TGTGCCAGCAGCTTAGCGGTGGGAACCAATCAGCCCCAGCATTTT
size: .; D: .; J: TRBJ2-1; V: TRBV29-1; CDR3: CSVEGDQGGNEQFF; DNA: TGCAGCGTTGAAGGGGACCAGGGGGGCAATGAGCAGTTCTTC
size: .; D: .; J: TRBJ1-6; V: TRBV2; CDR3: CASTGDGMNSPLHF; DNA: TGTGCCAGCACCGGGGACGGTATGAATTCACCCCTCCACTTT
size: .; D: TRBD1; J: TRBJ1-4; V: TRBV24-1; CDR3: CATPDRAGEKLFF; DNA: TGTGCCACTCCTGACAGGGCAGGGGAAAAACTGTTTTTT
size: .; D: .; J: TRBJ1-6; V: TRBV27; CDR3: CASSSEHFSPLHF; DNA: TGTGCCAGCAGTTCCGAACATTTTTCACCCCTCCACTTT
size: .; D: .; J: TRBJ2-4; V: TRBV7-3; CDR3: CASSFYCGILAKNIQYF; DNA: TGTGCCAGCAGCTTTTATTGCGGTATCCTAGCCAAAAACATTCAGTACTTC
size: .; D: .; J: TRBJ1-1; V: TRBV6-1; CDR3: CASSSLRGYPEAFF; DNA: TGTGCCAGCAGTTCTCTCCGGGGCTACCCTGAAGCTTTCTTT
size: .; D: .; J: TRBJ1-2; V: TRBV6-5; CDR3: CASRGPVMGGYTF; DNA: TGTGCCAGCAGGGGCCCCGTTATGGGTGGCTACACCTTC
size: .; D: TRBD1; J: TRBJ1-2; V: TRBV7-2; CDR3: CASSFTPGQGGGYTF; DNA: TGTGCCAGCAGCTTCACGCCGGGACAGGGGGGAGGCTACACCTTC
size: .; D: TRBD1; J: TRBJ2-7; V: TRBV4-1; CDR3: CASSQGDRNYEQYF; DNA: TGCGCCAGCAGCCAAGGGGACAGAAACTACGAGCAGTACTTC
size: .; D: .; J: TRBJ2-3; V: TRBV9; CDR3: CASSGETFLGAGDTQYF; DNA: TGTGCCAGCAGCGGAGAGACCTTTCTGGGGGCGGGAGATACGCAGTATTTT
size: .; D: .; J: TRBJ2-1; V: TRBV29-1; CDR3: CSVDAHHNEQFF; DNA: TGCAGCGTTGACGCGCATCACAATGAGCAGTTCTTC
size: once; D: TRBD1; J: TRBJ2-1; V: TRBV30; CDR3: CASDRGHNEQFF; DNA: TGTGCCTCGGACAGGGGACACAATGAGCAGTTCTTC
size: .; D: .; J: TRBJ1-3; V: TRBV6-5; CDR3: CASSYDSSGNTIYF; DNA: TGTGCCAGCAGTTACGACAGCTCTGGAAACACCATATATTTT
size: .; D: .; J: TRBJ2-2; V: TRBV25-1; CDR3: CASSARGAPGELFF; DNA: TGTGCCAGCAGTGCTCGGGGGGCGCCCGGGGAGCTGTTTTTT
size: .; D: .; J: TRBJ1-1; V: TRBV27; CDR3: CASSFQGPTEAFF; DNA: TGTGCCAGCAGTTTTCAGGGACCCACTGAAGCTTTCTTT
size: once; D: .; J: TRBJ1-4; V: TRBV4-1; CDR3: CASSRVPFQGGEKLFF; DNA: TGCGCCAGCAGCCGAGTCCCTTTCCAAGGGGGTGAAAAACTGTTTTTT
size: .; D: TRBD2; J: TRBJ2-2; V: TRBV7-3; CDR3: CASSFLAGTGELFF; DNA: TGTGCCAGCAGCTTCCTAGCGGGCACCGGGGAGCTGTTTTTT
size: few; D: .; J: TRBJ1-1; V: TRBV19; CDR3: CASKLETERSEAFF; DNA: TGTGCCAGTAAGCTCGAGACAGAGAGGTCTGAAGCTTTCTTT